The rows below give T cell receptor beta chains drawn from one sample of a study of control samples from healthy donors and cancer patients. TCRdb's table, derived via immunoSEQ multiplex PCR, lists solely in-frame clones and lacks some. The repertoire has about 44,000 clones, about 87% of them found once; the top ten carry around 9.6%. The sequencing sample was made of PBMCs. These receptor sequences come from a woman aged 60-75 years with lung cancer. The CDR3 runs from the conserved cysteine through the conserved F or W. The order of the fields is J gene, D gene, V gene, clone size, CDR3 protein, CDR3 DNA. D genes are given only for firm matches. Some rows mark clone size as missing; the rest say once, few, many or name a class of expanded clone.

j_call: TRBJ2-5; d_call: .; v_call: TRBV9; clone_size: .; cdr3_aa: CASSEYGEETQYF; cdr3_nt: TGTGCCAGCAGCGAGTATGGCGAAGAGACCCAGTACTTC
j_call: TRBJ1-2; d_call: .; v_call: TRBV19; clone_size: few; cdr3_aa: CASRFFPGTSHDGGYTF; cdr3_nt: TGTGCCAGTAGATTCTTTCCCGGGACAAGTCACGACGGTGGCTACACCTTC
j_call: TRBJ1-4; d_call: TRBD1; v_call: TRBV5-1; clone_size: .; cdr3_aa: CASSIQGATNEKLFF; cdr3_nt: TGCGCCAGCAGCATACAGGGGGCCACTAATGAAAAACTGTTTTTT
j_call: TRBJ2-1; d_call: .; v_call: TRBV29-1; clone_size: .; cdr3_aa: CSVESGSNEQFF; cdr3_nt: TGCAGCGTTGAGTCGGGGAGCAATGAGCAGTTCTTC
j_call: TRBJ2-2; d_call: TRBD1; v_call: TRBV6-4; clone_size: .; cdr3_aa: CASSRTGNTGELFF; cdr3_nt: TGTGCCAGCAGCCGGACAGGGAACACCGGGGAGCTGTTTTTT
j_call: TRBJ2-1; d_call: TRBD2; v_call: TRBV2; clone_size: .; cdr3_aa: CATDFSGAPHNEQFF; cdr3_nt: TGTGCCACCGACTTCAGCGGGGCCCCCCACAATGAGCAGTTCTTC
j_call: TRBJ1-5; d_call: TRBD1; v_call: TRBV19; clone_size: .; cdr3_aa: CASSHRGTGQPQHF; cdr3_nt: TGTGCCAGTAGCCACAGGGGGACGGGTCAGCCCCAGCATTTT
j_call: TRBJ2-5; d_call: .; v_call: TRBV24-1; clone_size: .; cdr3_aa: CATSAPGADGTQYF; cdr3_nt: TGTGCCACCAGTGCGCCCGGGGCCGACGGGACCCAGTACTTC
j_call: TRBJ2-7; d_call: .; v_call: TRBV20-1; clone_size: .; cdr3_aa: CSASPAAAYEQYF; cdr3_nt: TGCAGTGCTAGTCCTGCAGCCGCCTACGAGCAGTACTTC
j_call: TRBJ2-1; d_call: TRBD2; v_call: TRBV6-6; clone_size: .; cdr3_aa: CASRGGSSYNEQFF; cdr3_nt: TGTGCCAGCAGGGGCGGGAGCTCCTACAATGAGCAGTTCTTC
j_call: TRBJ2-3; d_call: TRBD2; v_call: TRBV24-1; clone_size: once; cdr3_aa: CATSDLPSGRAQDTQYF; cdr3_nt: TGTGCCACCAGTGACCTCCCGAGCGGGAGGGCCCAAGATACGCAGTATTTT
j_call: TRBJ2-7; d_call: TRBD2; v_call: TRBV28; clone_size: .; cdr3_aa: CASSSTGTSGNSYEQYF; cdr3_nt: TGTGCCAGCAGTTCGACCGGGACTAGCGGGAACTCCTACGAGCAGTACTTC
j_call: TRBJ2-7; d_call: .; v_call: TRBV19; clone_size: .; cdr3_aa: CASSQQNSYEQYF; cdr3_nt: TGTGCCAGTAGTCAACAGAACTCCTACGAGCAGTACTTC
j_call: TRBJ1-5; d_call: TRBD1; v_call: TRBV24-1; clone_size: .; cdr3_aa: CATSDQRTGGQPQHF; cdr3_nt: TGTGCCACCAGTGATCAACGGACAGGGGGTCAGCCCCAGCATTTT
j_call: TRBJ2-1; d_call: TRBD2; v_call: TRBV19; clone_size: .; cdr3_aa: CASSQGLGSLKTFF; cdr3_nt: TGTGCCAGTAGTCAGGGACTAGGGTCTTTAAAGACGTTCTTC
j_call: TRBJ2-1; d_call: .; v_call: TRBV6-1; clone_size: .; cdr3_aa: CASSETTGFSSSYNEQFF; cdr3_nt: TGTGCCAGCAGTGAAACGACAGGTTTTAGCAGCTCCTACAATGAGCAGTTCTTC
j_call: TRBJ1-2; d_call: .; v_call: TRBV12-3/TRBV12-4; clone_size: .; cdr3_aa: CASSQTGVLEYTF; cdr3_nt: TGTGCCAGCAGTCAGACAGGAGTTTTGGAATACACCTTC
j_call: TRBJ2-2; d_call: TRBD1; v_call: TRBV24-1; clone_size: medium-sized; cdr3_aa: CATSDETGAGELFF; cdr3_nt: TGTGCCACCAGTGATGAGACAGGGGCAGGGGAGCTGTTTTTT
j_call: TRBJ2-5; d_call: TRBD2; v_call: TRBV6-5; clone_size: .; cdr3_aa: CASSQGLEGETQYF; cdr3_nt: TGTGCCAGCAGTCAGGGACTAGAAGGAGAGACCCAGTACTTC
j_call: TRBJ1-1; d_call: .; v_call: TRBV5-1; clone_size: .; cdr3_aa: CASSIGDMNTEAFF; cdr3_nt: TGCGCCAGCAGCATAGGAGACATGAACACTGAAGCTTTCTTT
j_call: TRBJ1-4; d_call: .; v_call: TRBV5-1; clone_size: .; cdr3_aa: CASSLVGDKNEKLFF; cdr3_nt: TGCGCCAGCAGCTTGGTGGGGGACAAAAATGAAAAACTGTTTTTT
j_call: TRBJ2-7; d_call: .; v_call: TRBV25-1; clone_size: .; cdr3_aa: CASSDRSDSYEQYF; cdr3_nt: TGTGCCAGCAGTGATCGTTCAGATTCCTACGAGCAGTACTTC
j_call: TRBJ2-1; d_call: TRBD2; v_call: TRBV11-2; clone_size: .; cdr3_aa: CASSRWTSEQFF; cdr3_nt: TGTGCCAGCAGCCGCTGGACTAGCGAGCAGTTCTTC
j_call: TRBJ1-5; d_call: .; v_call: TRBV6-5; clone_size: .; cdr3_aa: CASKADSGIQPQHF; cdr3_nt: TGTGCCAGCAAAGCGGACAGCGGTATTCAGCCCCAGCATTTT
j_call: TRBJ2-1; d_call: .; v_call: TRBV6-2/TRBV6-3; clone_size: .; cdr3_aa: CASSHLPEGVAYNEQFF; cdr3_nt: TGTGCCAGCAGTCACCTCCCTGAGGGAGTGGCCTACAATGAGCAGTTCTTC
j_call: TRBJ1-5; d_call: .; v_call: TRBV12-3/TRBV12-4; clone_size: .; cdr3_aa: CASSFSGNQPQHF; cdr3_nt: TGTGCCAGCAGTTTCTCAGGGAATCAGCCCCAGCATTTT
j_call: TRBJ2-3; d_call: .; v_call: TRBV27; clone_size: .; cdr3_aa: CASRGRLADTQYF; cdr3_nt: TGTGCCAGCAGGGGCAGGTTGGCGGATACGCAGTATTTT
j_call: TRBJ2-1; d_call: TRBD2; v_call: TRBV2; clone_size: .; cdr3_aa: CASSASSGFSYNEQFF; cdr3_nt: TGTGCCAGCAGTGCGTCTAGCGGGTTTTCCTACAATGAGCAGTTCTTC
j_call: TRBJ2-1; d_call: TRBD1; v_call: TRBV3-1/TRBV3-2; clone_size: few; cdr3_aa: CASSQEDRGSFYNEQFF; cdr3_nt: TGTGCCAGCAGCCAAGAAGACAGGGGCTCTTTTTACAATGAGCAGTTCTTC
j_call: TRBJ2-3; d_call: .; v_call: TRBV9; clone_size: .; cdr3_aa: CASSVFSRGDTDTQYF; cdr3_nt: TGTGCCAGCAGCGTTTTCTCCCGTGGCGACACAGATACGCAGTATTTT
j_call: TRBJ2-5; d_call: TRBD2; v_call: TRBV9; clone_size: .; cdr3_aa: CASSVGSGAETQYF; cdr3_nt: TGTGCCAGCAGCGTCGGTAGCGGGGCAGAGACCCAGTACTTC
j_call: TRBJ2-1; d_call: .; v_call: TRBV21-1; clone_size: .; cdr3_aa: CASSKKTSAIYNEQFF; cdr3_nt: TGTGCCAGCAGCAAAAAGACTAGCGCTATCTACAATGAGCAGTTCTTC
j_call: TRBJ2-7; d_call: TRBD1; v_call: TRBV29-1; clone_size: once; cdr3_aa: CSVVRDRVYQQYF; cdr3_nt: TGCAGCGTCGTCCGGGACAGGGTATATCAGCAGTACTTC
j_call: TRBJ2-7; d_call: .; v_call: TRBV5-1; clone_size: .; cdr3_aa: CASADGYEQYF; cdr3_nt: TGCGCCAGTGCAGACGGATACGAGCAGTACTTC
j_call: TRBJ2-2; d_call: TRBD2; v_call: TRBV6-5; clone_size: once; cdr3_aa: CASHTSGNTGELFF; cdr3_nt: TGTGCCAGCCACACTAGCGGTAACACCGGGGAGCTGTTTTTT
j_call: TRBJ1-2; d_call: .; v_call: TRBV2; clone_size: .; cdr3_aa: CASSGSGRANGYTF; cdr3_nt: TGTGCCAGCAGTGGGTCGGGCAGGGCGAATGGCTACACCTTC
j_call: TRBJ1-1; d_call: .; v_call: TRBV28; clone_size: .; cdr3_aa: CASSLGAGYPNTEAFF; cdr3_nt: TGTGCCAGCAGTTTAGGTGCGGGCTATCCGAACACTGAAGCTTTCTTT
j_call: TRBJ1-2; d_call: TRBD1; v_call: TRBV23-1; clone_size: .; cdr3_aa: CASSQSTRGLGYTF; cdr3_nt: TGCGCCAGCAGTCAATCCACCAGGGGGCTTGGCTACACCTTC
j_call: TRBJ2-7; d_call: TRBD1; v_call: TRBV27; clone_size: .; cdr3_aa: CASSFGQGDEQYF; cdr3_nt: TGTGCCAGCAGTTTCGGACAGGGGGACGAGCAGTACTTC
j_call: TRBJ1-2; d_call: .; v_call: TRBV1; clone_size: .; cdr3_aa: CTTSWGRTALGYTF; cdr3_nt: TGCACCACCTCTTGGGGCAGGACCGCTTTGGGCTACACCTTC
j_call: TRBJ1-2; d_call: .; v_call: TRBV6-2/TRBV6-3; clone_size: .; cdr3_aa: CASSYLGDARSYTF; cdr3_nt: TGTGCCAGCAGTTACCTGGGGGACGCTAGGAGCTACACCTTC
j_call: TRBJ1-5; d_call: .; v_call: TRBV7-2; clone_size: .; cdr3_aa: CASSLAGYGNQPQHF; cdr3_nt: TGTGCCAGCAGCTTAGCAGGGTATGGCAATCAGCCCCAGCATTTT